This T cell receptor (beta chain) was captured by sequencing in a study of shared clonotypes between healthy human individuals. CDR1 is LNHDA, CDR2 SQIVND, per germline (reference sequence). This CDR3 comprises 16 residues. V shed 7 bases and J 3 bases; nucleotides not matched to a gene: 13. Naive CD8 cells, CD45RO-negative and positively selected for CCR7, excluded terminally differentiated effector memory CD45RA+ cells. Caucasian adults living in Nashville, Tennessee, provided all samples. Sequenced by immunoSEQ multiplex PCR; TCRdb stores in-frame clones only, minus some. The data contain under 2,000,000 clones, about 95% of them singletons.

The source material was naive CD8+ T cells sorted from blood. V is TRBV19 and J is TRBJ2-7; 9 nucleotides match TRBD1. This clonotype was obtained from a man aged 18 to 30 in good health. Written as DNA, the CDR3 is TGTGCCAGTACTCCGGGACAGGGAGGACCCATCTACGAGCAGTACTTC. It is translated as CASTPGQGGPIYEQYF.